The clone carrying this TCR beta chain was counted ten times or more. Its target is unknown. This specimen comes from a study of T-cell reconstitution after alpha-beta-depleted transplantation in children. V dropped 4 bases and J dropped 0 bases, with 14 bases sitting between them. CDR3 length equals 16 residues. Germline V gives CDR1 SGHRS, CDR2 YFSETQ. Findings and caveats of the study: Some patients owed their high day-60 TCRbeta diversity to surviving recipient T cells and thymic progenitors. Expanded graft clones numbering several hundred reportedly gave rise to alpha-beta T cells about two months after transplant. One year after transplant, T-cell counts and diversity came mostly from newly produced T cells.

A library of TCRbeta sequences, prepared with unique molecular identifiers, was generated. MiXCR, run by TCRdb on the PCR reads, gives a single entry per CDR3 protein. Of some 190,000 distinct CDR3 sequences in the sample, 11% are singletons; the top ten hold under 15%. The specimen was PBMCs, collected before TCRalphabeta/CD19-depleted stem cell transplant. This receptor was taken from a boy aged 2 to 9 with acute myeloid leukemia, due to receive a stem cell transplant. The chain is built from TRBV5-1 and TRBJ1-3; D not resolved. This CDR3 reads CASSPSSPFSGNTIYF. CDR3 coding DNA: TGCGCCAGCAGCCCCTCGTCACCTTTCTCTGGAAACACCATATATTTT.